A single sample is the source of the 21 T cell receptor beta chains below, sequenced in a study of a mutant IDH1 vaccine in newly diagnosed glioma. Time point defined: week 47, end of study. Every vaccination contained 300 ug of the mutant IDH1 20-mer peptide and was paired with topical imiquimod. TCRdb's copy holds only in-frame clones and misses some; the assay was immunoSEQ multiplex PCR. The sample yields about 56,000 clones, around four fifths seen once. No cognate antigen is known for these TCRs. The starting material was PBMCs, obtained from a glioma patient whose treatment included an IDH1 peptide vaccine. The origin of the receptors is a woman between 45 and 60 years old with glioma.

This chain connects TRBV11-2 to TRBJ2-2; no definite D call. The CDR3 totals 17 residues. V lost 2 bases, J lost 4 bases, and 17 bases lay in between. The germline gives CDR1 SGHAT, CDR2 FQNNGV. The CDR3 DNA follows: TGTGCCAGCAGCTTACCCTACGAGATTGTGGGCACCGGGGAGCTGTTTTTT. This translates into CASSLPYEIVGTGELFF.

CDR3 loop: CASSKRPRSGDEKLFF. The CDR3 DNA sequence: TGTGCCAGCAGCAAAAGACCTAGGTCCGGTGATGAAAAACTGTTTTTT. V and J are TRBV21-1 and TRBJ1-4. TRBV21-1 is assigned pseudogene status. The CDR3 runs 16 residues.

This sequence joins TRBV5-1 and TRBJ1-1; no firm D call. This CDR3 comprises 14 residues. The germline CDR1 and CDR2 sequences are SGHRS and YFSETQ. Between the trimmed V and J ends, which lost 6 bases and 0 bases, there was a span of 12 bases. CDR3 sequence: CASIGMGLNTEAFF. CDR3 coding DNA: TGCGCCAGCATCGGAATGGGCCTGAACACTGAAGCTTTCTTT.

This clone was picked up a small number of times. The gene calls are TRBV6-1 and TRBJ2-5, with TRBD1 matching over 9 bases. With V trimmed by 4 bases and J by 2 bases, 8 bases remained unmatched. This CDR3 is 16 amino acids long. Germline V gene data show CDR1 as MNHNS and CDR2 as SASEGT. The CDR3 bases are TGTGCCAGCAGTGCGATTGCCGGGACAGGGCAAGAGACCCAGTACTTC. Translating it yields CASSAIAGTGQETQYF.

The DNA of the CDR3 is TGTGCCAGCAGCTTAGGGCAGGGGGGCGGCTACACCTTC. Protein product: CASSLGQGGGYTF. The chain has TRBV5-6 and TRBJ1-2; 7 nucleotides agree with TRBD1. The germline V gene has CDR1 SGHDT and CDR2 YYEEEE. With 2 bases clipped from V and 8 bases from J, the junction kept 6 bases outside the gene matches. This CDR3 is built from 13 residues. Variable domain in full (rest from reference TRBV5-6 and TRBJ1-2): DAGVTQSPTHLIKTRGQQVTLRCSPKSGHDTVSWYQQALGQGPQFIFQYYEEEERQRGNFPDRFSGHQFPNYSSELNVNALLLGDSALYLCASSLGQGGGYTFGSGTRLTVV.

The sample holds one count of this clone. In DNA form, the CDR3 reads TGTGCCAGCAGCCCCCCTCTCCGCGGGGGGAACTACGAGCAGTACTTC. Its protein is CASSPPLRGGNYEQYF. This chain uses TRBV5-5 with TRBJ2-7; 8 nucleotides match TRBD2. CDR3 length equals 16 residues. The V gene end was trimmed by 4 bases and the J gene end by 3 bases; junction bases not matched to a gene: 12. In germline, CDR1 is SGHKS, CDR2 YYEKEE (reference sequence).

V is TRBV10-3 and J is TRBJ1-2; 7 bases align to TRBD1. The CDR3 contains 14 residues. Germline CDR1 reads ENHRY; CDR2 reads SYGVKD. The V gene end was trimmed by 7 bases and the J gene end by 8 bases; junction bases not matched to a gene: 13. CDR3 nucleotides: TGTGCCATCACCCGGGACAGCGTCGTCGGCGGCTACACCTTC. As protein: CAITRDSVVGGYTF.

The chain carries TRBV11-2 and TRBJ1-5; 9 bases match TRBD1. This CDR3 has 15 residues. Per the germline V gene, CDR1 is SGHAT and CDR2 is FQNNGV. V lost 4 bases and J lost 6; bases outside the gene matches: 7. CDR3 nucleotide sequence: TGTGCCAGCAGCTCGGGACAGGGTTTCGGTCAGCCCCAGCATTTT. Its protein product is CASSSGQGFGQPQHF.

The chain couples TRBV9 to TRBJ1-1; perhaps TRBD1 as D (5 bases). V was clipped by 1 base and J by 4 bases, with 14 bases between them. There are 15 residues in the CDR3. Germline values: CDR1 SGDLS, CDR2 YYNGEE. The CDR3 DNA reads TGTGCCAGCAGCGTAATAGAAGGGGTAGGCACTGAAGCTTTCTTT. It specifies CASSVIEGVGTEAFF.

This rearrangement joins TRBV19 to TRBJ1-1; 8 bases align to TRBD1. After removal of 6 bases from V and 4 bases from J, the junction contained 4 bases not matched to a gene. The CDR3 has 13 amino acids. The germline gives CDR1 LNHDA, CDR2 SQIVND (reference sequence). The CDR3 is CASRGQGVTEAFF. The CDR3 region has the DNA TGTGCCAGTAGAGGACAGGGCGTCACTGAAGCTTTCTTT.

This chain joins TRBV9 and TRBJ2-2; D is unresolved. CDR1 is SGDLS, CDR2 YYNGEE, per germline. CDR3 length equals 14 residues. The V and J ends lost 4 bases and 6 bases respectively, with 13 bases between them. CDR3 residues: CASSPTVLAGELFF. The CDR3, as DNA: TGTGCCAGCAGCCCAACCGTCTTGGCCGGGGAGCTGTTTTTT.

The V and J genes are TRBV15 and TRBJ2-1, with TRBD1 matching over 8 bases. V gave up 0 bases and J gave up 1 base; unmatched junction bases: 5. The CDR3 contains 17 residues. The germline V gene encodes CDR1 LNHNV and CDR2 YYDKDF (reference sequence). CDR3 in amino acids: CATSREYQGASYNEQFF. CDR3 sequence (DNA): TGTGCCACCAGCAGAGAGTACCAGGGGGCTTCCTACAATGAGCAGTTCTTC. Full variable domain (rest looked up from reference TRBV15 and TRBJ2-1): DAMVIQNPRYQVTQFGKPVTLSCSQTLNHNVMYWYQQKSSQAPKLLFHYYDKDFNNEADTPDNFQSRRPNTSFCFLDIRSPGLGDTAMYLCATSREYQGASYNEQFFGPGTRLTVL.

In its sample, this clone was seen once. The genes are TRBV18 and TRBJ2-6; D possibly corresponds to TRBD1 (6 bases). V gave up 3 bases and J gave up 0 bases, with 18 bases separating them. The length of the CDR3 is 19 residues. Germline values: CDR1 KGHSH, CDR2 LQKENI. CDR3 nucleotides: TGTGCCAGCTCACCTCAACAGGGCTCTGGAACCTCTGGGGCCAACGTCCTGACTTTC. It codes for CASSPQQGSGTSGANVLTF.

The chain links TRBV12-5 to TRBJ1-2; TRBD1 matches 8 bases. V lost 9 bases to trimming and J lost 8 bases; unmatched junction nucleotides: 8. The CDR3 consists of 12 residues. Per germline, CDR1 LGHNT and CDR2 FRNRAP. CDR3 bases: TGTGCTAGGGGGGGACAGGCAGGCGGCTACACCTTC. Amino acids: CARGGQAGGYTF.

The CDR3 DNA reads as TGTGCCAGCAGACAGACCGGGACAGGCCTCTGGGGCTACACCTTC. It encodes CASRQTGTGLWGYTF. This sequence joins TRBV6-5 and TRBJ1-2; TRBD1 agrees at 8 bases. In germline, CDR1 is MNHEY, CDR2 SVGAGI. J lost 8 bases, V lost 6 bases, and 14 bases had no gene match. The CDR3 runs to 15 residues.

V is TRBV7-9 and J is TRBJ1-1; the D gene is possibly TRBD1 (5 bases). Per germline, CDR1 SEHNR and CDR2 FQNEAQ (reference sequence). V dropped 1 base and J dropped 3 bases, with 9 bases sitting between them. The CDR3 has 14 residues. CDR3 bases: TGTGCCAGCAGCTTAGGGGTCAGGGACACTGAAGCTTTCTTT. Its protein is CASSLGVRDTEAFF.

This clone was picked up a small number of times. V gene TRBV7-8 combines with J gene TRBJ1-5, with a possible D match to TRBD1 (5 bases). Germline V gene sequence: CDR1 SGHVS, CDR2 FQNEAQ. V lost 4 bases and J 3 bases, leaving 13 bases between the germline ends. CDR3 length: 15 residues. CDR3 sequence (DNA): TGTGCCAGCAGCTATAAAAGGGACTTCAATCAGCCCCAGCATTTT. It encodes CASSYKRDFNQPQHF.

The V call is TRBV7-8, the J call TRBJ1-6; TRBD1 matches 9 bases. This CDR3 contains 17 residues. Germline CDR1 is SGHVS and CDR2 is FQNEAQ. V shed 2 bases, J shed 10 bases, and the junction held 12 bases outside the gene matches. CDR3 region: CASSLLNRDRESSPLHF. The CDR3 DNA is TGTGCCAGCAGCTTATTAAACCGGGACAGGGAAAGCTCACCCCTCCACTTT.

The CDR3 protein is CASSLQGAAYEQYF. The CDR3 nucleotides read TGTGCCAGCAGTCTTCAGGGCGCCGCCTACGAGCAGTACTTC. The chain couples TRBV27 to TRBJ2-7; weak D call: TRBD1 (5 bases). The V and J ends lost 5 bases and 2 bases respectively, with 13 bases between them. Germline V lookup: CDR1 MNHEY, CDR2 SMNVEV (reference sequence). This CDR3 contains 14 residues.

This clone was observed a handful of times. The chain recombines TRBV25-1 with TRBJ1-4, with 7 bases identical to TRBD1. Germline V gene data show CDR1 as MGHDK and CDR2 as SYGVNS. Germline trimming cut 3 bases from V and 6 bases from J; bases unmatched to any gene: 4. This CDR3 has 14 amino acids. The CDR3 spells CASSEVRGDEKLFF. CDR3 nucleotides: TGTGCCAGCAGTGAGGTCAGGGGGGATGAAAAACTGTTTTTT.

The chain recombines TRBV9 with TRBJ2-3, with a weak D call TRBD2 (7 bases). The CDR3 consists of 16 residues. Germline V gene sequence: CDR1 SGDLS, CDR2 YYNGEE. V was cut by 4 bases and J by 3 bases, with 18 bases left in between. This chain's CDR3 is CASSPGWGGGTDTQYF. CDR3 bases: TGTGCCAGCAGCCCGGGTTGGGGGGGCGGAACAGATACGCAGTATTTT.